Listed here are 11 T cell receptor beta chains from one sample, sequenced in a study of blood T cell repertoires in COVID-19. Some clones are missing from TCRdb's copy, which holds only in-frame ones; the method was immunoSEQ multiplex PCR. The sample carries 75,000 to 95,000 clones, roughly 89% recorded once. What was sequenced was peripheral blood. Receptors originate from a man aged 60 to 69 with acute or convalescent COVID-19.

V is TRBV27 and J is TRBJ2-3, with D possibly TRBD2 on 5 matching bases. The germline gives CDR1 MNHEY, CDR2 SMNVEV (reference sequence). The CDR3 contains 15 residues. V was trimmed by 6 bases and J by 1 base, leaving 14 bases between them. Here the CDR3 DNA reads TGTGCCAGCAGCCTCTCCCTGCGGGGCACAGATACGCAGTATTTT. Protein product: CASSLSLRGTDTQYF.

The chain links TRBV10-1 to TRBJ1-4, with a weak D call TRBD1 (5 bases). The CDR3 extends over 14 amino acids. CDR1 is WNHNN and CDR2 is SYGVQD in the germline V gene (reference sequence). The CDR3 protein is CPVRGHATNEKLFF. For the CDR3, the DNA is TGCCCCGTTAGGGGTCATGCAACTAATGAAAAACTGTTTTTT.

This chain connects TRBV4-3 to TRBJ2-5, with D perhaps TRBD2 (6 bases). CDR3 size: 16 residues. V was cut by 0 bases and J by 0 bases, with 11 bases left in between. The germline V gene has CDR1 LGHNA and CDR2 YSLEER. The CDR3 DNA sequence: TGCGCCAGCAGCCAAGAGGTTGCGGGGAACCAAGAGACCCAGTACTTC. As protein: CASSQEVAGNQETQYF.

The gene calls are TRBV18 and TRBJ1-6, with 7 bases aligning to TRBD1. Per germline, CDR1 KGHSH and CDR2 LQKENI. The CDR3 consists of 14 residues. Trimming cost V 6 bases and J 6 bases; bases outside gene matches: 5. CDR3 sequence reads: CASSPGTANSPLHF. Written as DNA, the CDR3 is TGTGCCAGCTCGCCTGGGACAGCTAATTCACCCCTCCACTTT.

V gene TRBV4-3 combines with J gene TRBJ1-4; D gene uncertain. The CDR3 loop spans 15 amino acids. Per the germline V gene, CDR1 is LGHNA and CDR2 is YSLEER. Trimming removed 2 bases from V and 0 bases from J, with 7 bases in between. For the CDR3, the DNA is TGCGCCAGCAGCCAATCGGGAACAACTAATGAAAAACTGTTTTTT. This sequence encodes CASSQSGTTNEKLFF.

This chain links TRBV12-3 or TRBV12-4 with TRBJ1-1, with TRBD1 matching 8 bases. CDR3 length: 13 amino acids. V gave up 5 bases and J gave up 4 bases; unmatched junction bases: 3. CDR3 nucleotides: TGTGCCAGCAGTAGCACAGGGGGCACTGAAGCTTTCTTT. Protein sequence: CASSSTGGTEAFF.

The chain carries TRBV4-2 and TRBJ2-3; TRBD2 aligns across 11 bases. Germline CDR1 and CDR2: LGHNA and YNFKEQ. V lost 5 bases and J lost 2; bases outside the gene matches: 9. The CDR3 has 17 amino acids. The CDR3 nucleotides are TGTGCCAGCAGCGTCCCATCTAGCGGGGGGCACACAGATACGCAGTATTTT. Amino acids: CASSVPSSGGHTDTQYF.

CDR3 sequence reads: CASSIHPNTEAFF. The CDR3, as DNA: TGTGCCAGCAGTATACATCCGAACACTGAAGCTTTCTTT. V gene TRBV6-6 combines with J gene TRBJ1-1; D uncertain. Trimming removed 5 bases at V and 1 base at J, with 8 bases between. The germline gives CDR1 MNHNY, CDR2 SVGAGI (reference sequence). This CDR3 comprises 13 residues.

The chain joins TRBV5-1 to TRBJ2-1; the D gene is possibly TRBD1 (6 bases). CDR1 SGHRS and CDR2 YFSETQ come from the germline V gene. The CDR3 is made up of 16 amino acids. V was pared by 4 bases and J by 1 base, with 15 bases between. The CDR3 sequence: CASSMYRAGSYNEQFF. Here the CDR3 DNA reads TGCGCCAGCAGCATGTACAGGGCCGGATCCTACAATGAGCAGTTCTTC.

The rearrangement links TRBV20-1 to TRBJ2-7; tentative D call: TRBD2 (7 bases). CDR3 length equals 11 residues. V was shortened by 6 bases and J by 5 bases, with 11 bases between the two germline ends. Looked up from germline, CDR1 is DFQATT and CDR2 is SNEGSKA (reference sequence). The CDR3 DNA reads as TGCAGTGCGGGGGGGGGCCACGAGCAGTACTTC. As protein: CSAGGGHEQYF.

The chain recombines TRBV30 with TRBJ1-2; possible D gene TRBD1, 6 bases. The CDR3 spans 13 residues. Trimming shortened V by 5 bases and J by 6 bases, and 16 bases separated the two germline ends. CDR1 and CDR2 (germline): GTSNPN, SVGIG (reference sequence). CDR3 DNA sequence: TGTGCCTGGGAATCCGGGACAATAAATGGCTACACCTTC. Protein: CAWESGTINGYTF.